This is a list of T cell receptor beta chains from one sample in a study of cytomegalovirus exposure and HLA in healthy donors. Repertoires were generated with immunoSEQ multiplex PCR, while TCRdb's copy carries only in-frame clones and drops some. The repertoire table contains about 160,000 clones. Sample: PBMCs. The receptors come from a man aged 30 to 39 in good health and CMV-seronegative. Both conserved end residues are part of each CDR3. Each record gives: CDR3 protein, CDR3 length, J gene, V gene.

CDR3aa: CASSERGEASYEQYF
len: 15
j_gene: TRBJ2-7
v_gene: TRBV6-1

CDR3aa: CASSLGQVTDTQYF
len: 14
j_gene: TRBJ2-3
v_gene: TRBV11-2

CDR3aa: CAISGGRGINTGELFF
len: 16
j_gene: TRBJ2-2
v_gene: TRBV10-3

CDR3aa: CASSDVESGTQYF
len: 13
j_gene: TRBJ2-3
v_gene: TRBV7-9

CDR3aa: CASSLARGAEQFF
len: 13
j_gene: TRBJ2-1
v_gene: TRBV7-9

CDR3aa: CASSLSRAGAGELFF
len: 15
j_gene: TRBJ2-2
v_gene: TRBV11-3

CDR3aa: CASSYSVRDRDYEQYF
len: 16
j_gene: TRBJ2-7
v_gene: TRBV6-6

CDR3aa: CASSRQGTDTQYF
len: 13
j_gene: TRBJ2-3
v_gene: TRBV6-6

CDR3aa: CASIIFGVGNQPQHF
len: 15
j_gene: TRBJ1-5
v_gene: TRBV6-1

CDR3aa: CAWTASGAYNEQFF
len: 14
j_gene: TRBJ2-1
v_gene: TRBV30

CDR3aa: CASSPWTGPNTGELFF
len: 16
j_gene: TRBJ2-2
v_gene: TRBV5-1

CDR3aa: CASSARMTGAGTYEQYF
len: 17
j_gene: TRBJ2-7
v_gene: TRBV27

CDR3aa: CASSQLGVNTEAFF
len: 14
j_gene: TRBJ1-1
v_gene: TRBV9

CDR3aa: CASSLSASGLYNEQFF
len: 16
j_gene: TRBJ2-1
v_gene: TRBV27

CDR3aa: CASSRSYGVAYEQYF
len: 15
j_gene: TRBJ2-7
v_gene: TRBV19

CDR3aa: CASSLGQGAQETQYF
len: 15
j_gene: TRBJ2-5
v_gene: TRBV5-1

CDR3aa: CASSPGQLNTEAFF
len: 14
j_gene: TRBJ1-1
v_gene: TRBV7-6

CDR3aa: CASSPSLGNQPQHF
len: 14
j_gene: TRBJ1-5
v_gene: TRBV27

CDR3aa: CASSLTGQGGSQPQHF
len: 16
j_gene: TRBJ1-5
v_gene: TRBV5-5

CDR3aa: CASTEAGGRGDTQYF
len: 15
j_gene: TRBJ2-3
v_gene: TRBV6-1

CDR3aa: CASSREGLNTEAFF
len: 14
j_gene: TRBJ1-1
v_gene: TRBV27

CDR3aa: CASSSSRGIGYGYTF
len: 15
j_gene: TRBJ1-2
v_gene: TRBV18

CDR3aa: CAISESARRAVTQYF
len: 15
j_gene: TRBJ2-3
v_gene: TRBV10-3

CDR3aa: CASSFGTGIVAGANVLTF
len: 18
j_gene: TRBJ2-6
v_gene: TRBV19

CDR3aa: CASSQVWNTEAFF
len: 13
j_gene: TRBJ1-1
v_gene: TRBV14

CDR3aa: CASSLYPLLGQGRGYEQYF
len: 19
j_gene: TRBJ2-7
v_gene: TRBV28

CDR3aa: CAISEKHLDTQYF
len: 13
j_gene: TRBJ2-3
v_gene: TRBV10-3

CDR3aa: CASSSGSGRETQYF
len: 14
j_gene: TRBJ2-5
v_gene: TRBV11-3

CDR3aa: CASSEYLGGEQYF
len: 13
j_gene: TRBJ2-7
v_gene: TRBV10-1

CDR3aa: CASSFDRGGTDTQYF
len: 15
j_gene: TRBJ2-3
v_gene: TRBV11-1

CDR3aa: CASSPGGAGNTIYF
len: 14
j_gene: TRBJ1-3
v_gene: TRBV7-2

CDR3aa: CASSQTGSKNIQYF
len: 14
j_gene: TRBJ2-4
v_gene: TRBV6-1